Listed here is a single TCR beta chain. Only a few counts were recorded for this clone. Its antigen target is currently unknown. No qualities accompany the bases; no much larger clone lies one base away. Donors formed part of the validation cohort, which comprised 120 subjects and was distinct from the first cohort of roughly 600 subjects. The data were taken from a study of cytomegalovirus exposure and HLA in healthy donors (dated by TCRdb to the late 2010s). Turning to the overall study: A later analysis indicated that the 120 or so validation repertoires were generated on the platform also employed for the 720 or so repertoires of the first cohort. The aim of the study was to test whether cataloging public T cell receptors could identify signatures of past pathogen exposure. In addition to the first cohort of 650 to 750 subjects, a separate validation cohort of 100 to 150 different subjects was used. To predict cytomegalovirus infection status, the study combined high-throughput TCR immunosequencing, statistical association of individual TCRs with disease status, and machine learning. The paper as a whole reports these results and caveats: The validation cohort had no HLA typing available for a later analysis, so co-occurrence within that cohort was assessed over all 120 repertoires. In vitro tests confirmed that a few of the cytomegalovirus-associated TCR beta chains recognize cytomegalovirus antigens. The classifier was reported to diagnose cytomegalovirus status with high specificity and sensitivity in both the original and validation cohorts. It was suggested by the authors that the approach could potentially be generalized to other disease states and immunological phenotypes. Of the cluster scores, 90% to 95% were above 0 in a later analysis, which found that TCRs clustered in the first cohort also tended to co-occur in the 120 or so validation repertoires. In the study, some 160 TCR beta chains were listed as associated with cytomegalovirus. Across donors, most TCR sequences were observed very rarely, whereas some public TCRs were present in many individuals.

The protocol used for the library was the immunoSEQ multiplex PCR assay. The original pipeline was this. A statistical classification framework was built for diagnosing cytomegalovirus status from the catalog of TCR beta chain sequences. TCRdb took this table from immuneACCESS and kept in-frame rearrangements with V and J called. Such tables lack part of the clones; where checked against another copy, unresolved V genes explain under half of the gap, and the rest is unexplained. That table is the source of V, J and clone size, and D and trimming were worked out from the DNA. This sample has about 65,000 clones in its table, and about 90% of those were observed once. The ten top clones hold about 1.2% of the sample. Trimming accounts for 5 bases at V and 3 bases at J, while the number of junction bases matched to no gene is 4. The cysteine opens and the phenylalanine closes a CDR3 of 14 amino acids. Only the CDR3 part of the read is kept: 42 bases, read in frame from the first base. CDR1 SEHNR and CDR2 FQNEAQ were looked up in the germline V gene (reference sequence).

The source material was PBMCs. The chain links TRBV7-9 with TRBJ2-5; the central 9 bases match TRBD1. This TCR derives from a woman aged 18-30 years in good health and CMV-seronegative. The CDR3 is CASSPRDREETQYF. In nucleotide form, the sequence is TGTGCCAGCAGCCCCAGGGACAGGGAAGAGACCCAGTACTTC.